This TCR beta chain was captured by sequencing in a study of CD8+ T cells in alopecia areata. Extraction and reverse transcription of RNA yielded cDNA as the sequencing template. Sequenced by immunoSEQ multiplex PCR; TCRdb stores in-frame clones only, minus some. The sample records some 200,000 clones, 50% to 70% being singletons. The CDR3 has 14 amino acids. CDR1 KGHSH and CDR2 LQKENI come from the germline V gene. The ends were cut back, 3 bases at V and 2 bases at J, with 9 bases in the middle. The clonotype was recovered from a human donor with alopecia areata. The chain has TRBV18 and TRBJ2-3; D is undetermined. The sample consisted of CD4+ T cells sorted from blood, taken at week 0. CDR3 bases: TGTGCCAGCTCACCCTTAGACACCACAGATACGCAGTATTTT. Translating it yields CASSPLDTTDTQYF.